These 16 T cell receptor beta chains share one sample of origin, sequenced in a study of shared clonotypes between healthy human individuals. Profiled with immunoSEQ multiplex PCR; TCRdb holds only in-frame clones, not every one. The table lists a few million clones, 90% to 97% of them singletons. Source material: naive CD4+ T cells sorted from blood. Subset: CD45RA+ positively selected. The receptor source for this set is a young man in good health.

The CDR3 DNA reads as TGTGCCAGCTCACCAAAGGGGGGCGCGGACACCGGGGAGCTGTTTTTT. Translation: CASSPKGGADTGELFF. The V call is TRBV18, the J call TRBJ2-2, with D tentatively TRBD1 or TRBD2 (6 bases each). The CDR3 totals 16 residues. Trimming pared 2 bases from V and 3 bases from J, leaving 13 bases between. CDR1 and CDR2 from the germline V gene are KGHSH and LQKENI.

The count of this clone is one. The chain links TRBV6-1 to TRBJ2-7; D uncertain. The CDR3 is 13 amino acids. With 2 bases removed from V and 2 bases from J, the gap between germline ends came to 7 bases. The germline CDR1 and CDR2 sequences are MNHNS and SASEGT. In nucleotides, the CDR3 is TGTGCCAGCAGTGAAAAGGGTCCCTACGAGCAGTACTTC. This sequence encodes CASSEKGPYEQYF.

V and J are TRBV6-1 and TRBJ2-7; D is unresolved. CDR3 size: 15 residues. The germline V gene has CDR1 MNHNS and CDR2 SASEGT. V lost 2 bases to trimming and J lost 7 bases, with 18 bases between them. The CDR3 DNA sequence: TGTGCCAGCAGTGAACCGAAATTGACTTTATTGGAGCAGTACTTC. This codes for CASSEPKLTLLEQYF.

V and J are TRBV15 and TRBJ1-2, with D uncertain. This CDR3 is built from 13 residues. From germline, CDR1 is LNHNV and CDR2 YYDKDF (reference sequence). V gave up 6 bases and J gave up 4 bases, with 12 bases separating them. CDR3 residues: CATSQAGLYGYTF. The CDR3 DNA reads TGTGCCACCAGTCAGGCAGGCCTCTATGGCTACACCTTC.

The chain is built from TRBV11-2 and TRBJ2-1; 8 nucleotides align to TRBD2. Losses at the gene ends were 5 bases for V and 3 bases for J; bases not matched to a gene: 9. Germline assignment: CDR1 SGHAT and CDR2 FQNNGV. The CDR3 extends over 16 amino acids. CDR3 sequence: CASSPGGARSYNEQFF. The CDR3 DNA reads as TGTGCCAGCAGCCCCGGGGGGGCTAGGAGCTACAATGAGCAGTTCTTC. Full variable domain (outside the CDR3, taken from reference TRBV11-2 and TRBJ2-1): EAGVAQSPRYKIIEKRQSVAFWCNPISGHATLYWYQQILGQGPKLLIQFQNNGVVDDSQLPKDRFSAERLKGVDSTLKIQPAKLEDSAVYLCASSPGGARSYNEQFFGPGTRLTVL.

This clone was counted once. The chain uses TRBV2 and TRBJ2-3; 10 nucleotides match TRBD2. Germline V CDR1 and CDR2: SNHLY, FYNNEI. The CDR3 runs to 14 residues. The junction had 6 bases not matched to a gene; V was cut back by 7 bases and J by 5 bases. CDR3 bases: TGTGCCAGCATAAGCGGGAGGGCCGAAGATACGCAGTATTTT. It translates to CASISGRAEDTQYF.

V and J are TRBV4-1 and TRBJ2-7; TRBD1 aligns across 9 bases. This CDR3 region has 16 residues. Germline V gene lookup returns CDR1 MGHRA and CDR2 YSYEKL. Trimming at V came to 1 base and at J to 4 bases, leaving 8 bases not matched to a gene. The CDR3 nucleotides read TGCGCCAGCAGCCAAGCGATCACAGGGGGCTCGTACGAGCAGTACTTC. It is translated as CASSQAITGGSYEQYF.

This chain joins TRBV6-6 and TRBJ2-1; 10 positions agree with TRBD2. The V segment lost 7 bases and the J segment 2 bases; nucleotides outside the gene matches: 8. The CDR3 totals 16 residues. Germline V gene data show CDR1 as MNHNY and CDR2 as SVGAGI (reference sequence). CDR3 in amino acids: CASTSSGGRAYNEQFF. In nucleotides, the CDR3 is TGTGCCAGCACTTCTAGCGGGGGACGTGCCTACAATGAGCAGTTCTTC.

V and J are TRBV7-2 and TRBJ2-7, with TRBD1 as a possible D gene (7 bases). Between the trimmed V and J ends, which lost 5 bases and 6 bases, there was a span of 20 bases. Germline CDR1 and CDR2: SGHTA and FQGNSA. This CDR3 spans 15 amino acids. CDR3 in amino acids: CASSTIGGQGVEQYF. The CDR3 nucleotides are TGTGCCAGCAGCACAATAGGGGGGCAGGGGGTCGAGCAGTACTTC.

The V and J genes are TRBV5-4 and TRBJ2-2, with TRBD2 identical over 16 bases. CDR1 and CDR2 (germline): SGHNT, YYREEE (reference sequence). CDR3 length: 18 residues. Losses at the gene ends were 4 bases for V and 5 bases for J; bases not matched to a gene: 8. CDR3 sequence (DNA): TGTGCCAGCAGCCCGGGACTAGCGGGAGGGACAGGGACCGGGGAGCTGTTTTTT. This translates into CASSPGLAGGTGTGELFF.

DNA for the CDR3: TGTGCCAGCAGCTCTCCGGGACAGGGGGCCACCGGGGAGCTGTTTTTT. Its protein product is CASSSPGQGATGELFF. V usage is TRBV5-4 and J usage is TRBJ2-2, with TRBD1 matching 12 bases. This CDR3 is 16 amino acids long. Unmatched junction bases numbered 4, after V lost 3 bases and J lost 4 bases. Germline CDR1 reads SGHNT; CDR2 reads YYREEE (reference sequence).

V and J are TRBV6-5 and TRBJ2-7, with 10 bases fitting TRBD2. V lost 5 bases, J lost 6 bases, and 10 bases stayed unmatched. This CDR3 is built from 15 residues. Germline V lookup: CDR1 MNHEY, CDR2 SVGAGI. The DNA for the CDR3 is TGTGCCAGCAGTCACCTCGCTAGCGGGAGTCCCGAGCAGTACTTC. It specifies CASSHLASGSPEQYF.

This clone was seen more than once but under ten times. CDR3 bases: TGTGCCAGCTCGGAGGGTCTCTCTGGAAACACCATATATTTT. As protein: CASSEGLSGNTIYF. This chain connects TRBV18 to TRBJ1-3; D gene uncertain. The CDR3 spans 14 residues. V was clipped by 6 bases and J by 0 bases, with 9 bases between them. In germline, CDR1 is KGHSH, CDR2 LQKENI.

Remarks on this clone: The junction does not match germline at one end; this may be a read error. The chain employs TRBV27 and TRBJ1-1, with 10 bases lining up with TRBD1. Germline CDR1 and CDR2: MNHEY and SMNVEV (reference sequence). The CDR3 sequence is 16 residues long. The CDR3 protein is CASSGDRGRVNTEAFF. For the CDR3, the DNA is TGTGCCAGCAGTGGCGACAGGGGGCGCGTGAACACTGAGGCTTTCTTT.

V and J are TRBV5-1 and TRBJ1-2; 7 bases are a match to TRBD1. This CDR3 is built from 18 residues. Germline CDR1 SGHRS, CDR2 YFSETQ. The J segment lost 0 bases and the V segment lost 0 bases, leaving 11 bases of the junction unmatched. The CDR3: CASSLGTLQGPTNYGYTF. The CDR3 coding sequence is TGCGCCAGCAGCTTGGGAACCTTACAGGGGCCAACTAACTATGGCTACACCTTC.

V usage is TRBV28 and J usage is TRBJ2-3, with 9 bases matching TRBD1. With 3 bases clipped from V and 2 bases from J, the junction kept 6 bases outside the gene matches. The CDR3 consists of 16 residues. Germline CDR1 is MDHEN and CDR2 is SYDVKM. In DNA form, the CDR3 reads TGTGCCAGCAGTTTTGGGACAGGGCATAACACAGATACGCAGTATTTT. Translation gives CASSFGTGHNTDTQYF.